One and the same sample provided the 21 T cell receptor beta chains below, sequenced in a study of cytomegalovirus exposure and HLA in healthy donors. PCR amplification relied on 60 Vbeta primers (plus 13 Jbeta primers). Libraries were prepared by immunoSEQ multiplex PCR; TCRdb keeps only in-frame clonotypes and omits some of them. Among about 200,000 clones, approximately 82% were seen once, and the ten largest hold about 1.7%. The sequenced sample was PBMCs. All receptors come from a young woman in good health and CMV-seronegative.

This chain links TRBV29-1 with TRBJ2-7; tentatively, D is TRBD1 (7 bases). CDR1 and CDR2 (germline): SQVTM, ANQGSEA. The length of the CDR3 is 13 residues. V lost 4 bases to trimming and J lost 4 bases, with 14 bases between them. The chain's CDR3 is CSVGAGGFYEQYF. The CDR3 DNA is TGCAGCGTTGGGGCAGGGGGGTTTTACGAGCAGTACTTC.

CDR3 loop: CASSGTGGPETQYF. In DNA, the CDR3 is TGTGCCAGCAGCGGGACAGGGGGACCAGAGACCCAGTACTTC. V usage is TRBV7-9 and J usage is TRBJ2-5, with 11 positions matching TRBD1. This CDR3 has 14 amino acids. Germline loops: CDR1 SEHNR, CDR2 FQNEAQ (reference sequence). J lost 4 bases, V lost 5 bases, and 3 bases had no gene match. Drawing the rest from reference TRBV7-9 and TRBJ2-5, the complete variable domain is DTGVSQNPRHKITKRGQNVTFRCDPISEHNRLYWYRQTLGQGPEFLTYFQNEAQLEKSRLLSDRFSAERPKGSFSTLEIQRTEQGDSAMYLCASSGTGGPETQYFGPGTRLLVL.

This chain joins TRBV30 and TRBJ2-1; 7 bases align to TRBD2. Germline V gene lookup returns CDR1 GTSNPN and CDR2 SVGIG (reference sequence). The CDR3 loop spans 15 amino acids. Trimming at V came to 0 bases and at J to 2 bases, leaving 4 bases not matched to a gene. As DNA, the CDR3 is TGTGCCTGGAGTGTACTACTAGCGCCCTACAATGAGCAGTTCTTC. Amino acids: CAWSVLLAPYNEQFF.

J is TRBJ2-7 and V is TRBV6-5, with TRBD1 matching over 8 bases. The V gene end was trimmed by 6 bases and the J gene end by 7 bases; junction bases not matched to a gene: 11. CDR1 and CDR2 from the germline V gene are MNHEY and SVGAGI. This CDR3 contains 14 residues. Here the CDR3 reads CASSPTQGAKEQYF. CDR3 in DNA: TGTGCCAGCAGCCCCACCCAGGGGGCAAAGGAGCAGTACTTC.

The V call is TRBV28, the J call TRBJ1-1; 11 positions agree with TRBD1. Germline values: CDR1 MDHEN, CDR2 SYDVKM. V was pared by 8 bases and J by 0 bases, with 8 bases of the junction left unmatched. The CDR3 extends over 16 amino acids. The CDR3 spells CASALRTGGMNTEAFF. The CDR3, as DNA: TGTGCCAGCGCCCTTCGGACAGGGGGCATGAACACTGAAGCTTTCTTT.

J is TRBJ2-2 and V is TRBV6-5, with unresolved D. There are 13 residues in the CDR3. V was pared by 5 bases and J by 5 bases, with 9 bases between. Looked up from germline, CDR1 is MNHEY and CDR2 is SVGAGI. The CDR3 reads CASSREATGELFF. CDR3 DNA: TGTGCCAGCAGTCGCGAAGCTACCGGGGAGCTGTTTTTT.

This chain uses TRBV6-5 with TRBJ2-5; the D gene is possibly TRBD1 (6 bases). This CDR3 contains 12 residues. V was cut by 6 bases and J by 5 bases, with 10 bases left in between. The germline V gene encodes CDR1 MNHEY and CDR2 SVGAGI. The CDR3 coding sequence is TGTGCCAGCAGGCAGGGGTTTGAGACCCAGTACTTC. This encodes CASRQGFETQYF.

J is TRBJ2-2 and V is TRBV10-1, with D possibly matching TRBD2 (7 bases). Germline V lookup: CDR1 WNHNN, CDR2 SYGVQD (reference sequence). Trimming removed 3 bases from V and 8 bases from J, with 19 bases in between. This CDR3 contains 16 residues. The CDR3 sequence: CASSDFTGQGLGELFF. CDR3 bases: TGCGCCAGCAGTGATTTTACAGGGCAGGGACTAGGGGAGCTGTTTTTT.

This chain uses TRBV11-2 with TRBJ2-7, with 7 bases that match TRBD1. Per germline, CDR1 SGHAT and CDR2 FQNNGV. The ends lost 5 bases at V and 3 bases at J; junction bases unmatched: 10. The CDR3 spans 15 residues. CDR3 residues: CASSMRQGSVYEQYF. The CDR3, as DNA: TGTGCCAGCAGCATGAGACAGGGAAGTGTCTACGAGCAGTACTTC.

This chain connects TRBV13 to TRBJ2-7; maybe TRBD1 (6 bases). The CDR3 runs to 14 residues. Germline V gene lookup returns CDR1 PRHDT and CDR2 FYEKMQ (reference sequence). V shed 6 bases and J shed 4 bases, with 16 bases lying between them. CDR3 region: CASSFPGHSYEQYF. DNA for the CDR3: TGTGCCAGCAGTTTCCCGGGACACAGTTACGAGCAGTACTTC.

J is TRBJ2-5 and V is TRBV2; 10 nucleotides line up with TRBD2. The CDR3 contains 16 residues. The V segment lost 1 base and the J segment 2 bases; nucleotides outside the gene matches: 4. CDR1 is SNHLY and CDR2 is FYNNEI in the germline V gene. The CDR3 reads CASSEGTSGLQETQYF. CDR3 DNA sequence: TGTGCCAGCAGTGAAGGGACTAGCGGTTTGCAAGAGACCCAGTACTTC.

This clone occurred once. The chain joins TRBV6-5 to TRBJ1-2; maybe TRBD1 (5 bases). Germline CDR1 is MNHEY and CDR2 is SVGAGI. This CDR3 region has 13 residues. The V and J ends lost 6 bases and 6 bases respectively, with 14 bases between them. The CDR3 nucleotides are TGTGCCAGCAGGGTCCGGCAGGGCGATGGCTACACCTTC. The encoded protein is CASRVRQGDGYTF.

V is TRBV10-1 and J is TRBJ2-2; no clear D gene. The V end lost 0 bases, the J end lost 8 bases, and 7 bases lay between the germline ends. The germline gives CDR1 WNHNN, CDR2 SYGVQD (reference sequence). This CDR3 has 13 residues. The DNA for the CDR3 is TGCGCCAGCAGTGAGTCGCTCGGGGGGGAGCTGTTTTTT. It yields the protein CASSESLGGELFF.

This clone was picked up one time. The chain employs TRBV2 and TRBJ2-7, with TRBD1 matching 7 bases. CDR1 is SNHLY and CDR2 is FYNNEI in the germline V gene. After removal of 9 bases from V and 1 base from J, the junction contained 9 bases not matched to a gene. The CDR3 extends over 14 amino acids. In DNA, the CDR3 is TGTGCCAGAGACAGGGTGGGTTTTTCCTACGAGCAGTACGTC. It is translated as CARDRVGFSYEQYV.

This clone turned up a few times. This sequence joins TRBV5-6 and TRBJ2-3; the match to TRBD2 covers 7 bases. J was trimmed by 0 bases and V by 4 bases; bases with no gene match: 8. Germline CDR1 SGHDT, CDR2 YYEEEE. The CDR3 consists of 16 residues. The CDR3 region has the DNA TGTGCCAGCAGCCTGGGGGGGAGCGGGAGCACAGATACGCAGTATTTT. Its translation: CASSLGGSGSTDTQYF.

The chain employs TRBV27 and TRBJ2-3; possibly TRBD2 for D (5 bases). Germline V gene sequence: CDR1 MNHEY, CDR2 SMNVEV (reference sequence). Trimming took 6 bases from V and 5 from J, leaving 9 bases between them. The CDR3 is made up of 12 amino acids. CDR3 sequence reads: CASRLGRDTQYF. The CDR3 DNA is TGTGCCAGCAGACTGGGGAGAGATACGCAGTATTTT.

This clone has just one count. V usage is TRBV9 and J usage is TRBJ1-6, with D tentatively TRBD1 (6 bases). CDR1 and CDR2 from the germline V gene are SGDLS and YYNGEE. The ends were cut back, 0 bases at V and 7 bases at J, with 11 bases in the middle. This CDR3 has 15 residues. The CDR3 DNA reads as TGTGCCAGCAGCGTAGAGGGGGGGCTGAATTCACCCCTCCACTTT. Its protein product is CASSVEGGLNSPLHF.

The J gene is TRBJ2-3, the V gene TRBV10-2, with 12 positions matching TRBD2. The V gene's germline CDR1 is WSHSY and CDR2 SAAADI. Unmatched junction bases numbered 6, after V lost 3 bases and J lost 5 bases. The CDR3 totals 16 residues. CDR3: CASSEAPSGRGDTQYF. The CDR3 DNA reads TGCGCCAGCAGTGAAGCCCCTAGCGGGAGGGGAGATACGCAGTATTTT.

The genes are TRBV28 and TRBJ2-3; TRBD2 matches at 9 bases. This CDR3 contains 16 residues. Germline loops: CDR1 MDHEN, CDR2 SYDVKM. With V trimmed by 6 bases and J by 4 bases, 11 bases remained unmatched. The CDR3 DNA reads as TGTGCCAGCAGCCCGATAGCGGGAGTTCATCCAGATACGCAGTATTTT. This codes for CASSPIAGVHPDTQYF.

This rearrangement joins TRBV14 to TRBJ2-3; 11 nucleotides agree with TRBD2. J was trimmed by 4 bases and V by 3 bases; bases with no gene match: 9. Germline V gives CDR1 SGHDN, CDR2 FVKESK. CDR3 length: 17 residues. CDR3 amino acids: CASSQGGLAGWSDTQYF. CDR3 DNA sequence: TGTGCCAGCAGCCAGGGTGGACTAGCGGGTTGGTCAGATACGCAGTATTTT. Variable domain in full (rest from reference TRBV14 and TRBJ2-3): EAGVTQFPSHSVIEKGQTVTLRCDPISGHDNLYWYRRVMGKEIKFLLHFVKESKQDESGMPNNRFLAERTGGTYSTLKVQPAELEDSGVYFCASSQGGLAGWSDTQYFGPGTRLTVL.

This clone has only one observation. The chain is built from TRBV6-5 and TRBJ2-1; 10 bases fit TRBD2. Germline-derived CDR1 and CDR2 are MNHEY and SVGAGI. The length of the CDR3 is 15 residues. Trimming took 2 bases from V and 6 from J; bases not matched to a gene: 4. The CDR3 bases are TGTGCCAGCAGTTACAATAGCGGGAGGCCCAATGAGCAGTTCTTC. Translating it yields CASSYNSGRPNEQFF.